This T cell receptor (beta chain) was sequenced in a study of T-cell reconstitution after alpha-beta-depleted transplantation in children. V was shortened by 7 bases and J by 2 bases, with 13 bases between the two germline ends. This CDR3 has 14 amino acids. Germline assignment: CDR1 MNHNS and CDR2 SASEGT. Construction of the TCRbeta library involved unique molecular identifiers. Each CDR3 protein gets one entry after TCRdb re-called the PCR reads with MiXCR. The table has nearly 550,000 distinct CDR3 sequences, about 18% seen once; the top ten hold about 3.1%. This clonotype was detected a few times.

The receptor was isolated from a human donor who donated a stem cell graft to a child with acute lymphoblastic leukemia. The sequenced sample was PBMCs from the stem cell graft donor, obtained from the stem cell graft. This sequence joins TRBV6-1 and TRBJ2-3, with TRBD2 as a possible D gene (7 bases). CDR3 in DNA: TGTGCCAGCAAGGGGGGGCGGGCCACAGATACGCAGTATTTT. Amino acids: CASKGGRATDTQYF.